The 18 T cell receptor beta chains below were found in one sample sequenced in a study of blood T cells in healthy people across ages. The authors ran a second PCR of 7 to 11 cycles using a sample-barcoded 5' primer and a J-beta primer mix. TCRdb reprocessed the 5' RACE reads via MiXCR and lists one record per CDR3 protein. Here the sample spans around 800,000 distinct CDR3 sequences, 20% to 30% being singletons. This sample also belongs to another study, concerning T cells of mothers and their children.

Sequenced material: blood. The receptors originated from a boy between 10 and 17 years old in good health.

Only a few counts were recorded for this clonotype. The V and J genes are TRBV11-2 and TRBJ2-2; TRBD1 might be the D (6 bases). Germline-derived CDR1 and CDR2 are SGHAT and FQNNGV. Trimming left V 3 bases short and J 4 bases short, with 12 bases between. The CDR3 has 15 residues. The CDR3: CASSFRDTRTGELFF. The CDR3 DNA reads TGTGCCAGCAGCTTCCGGGACACTCGCACCGGGGAGCTGTTTTTT.

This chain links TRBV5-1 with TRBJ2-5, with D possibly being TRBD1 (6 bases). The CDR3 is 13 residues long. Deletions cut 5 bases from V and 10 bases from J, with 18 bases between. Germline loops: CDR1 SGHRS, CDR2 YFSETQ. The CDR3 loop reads CASRWGHSGDQYF. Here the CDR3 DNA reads TGCGCCAGCAGATGGGGACACTCAGGGGACCAGTACTTC.

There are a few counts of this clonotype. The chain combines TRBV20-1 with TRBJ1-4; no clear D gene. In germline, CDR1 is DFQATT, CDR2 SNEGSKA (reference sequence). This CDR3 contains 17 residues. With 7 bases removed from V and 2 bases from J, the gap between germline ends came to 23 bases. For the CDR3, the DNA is TGCAGTGTTCACCCCTCCTCGGGGAGTTCCACTAATGAAAAACTGTTTTTT. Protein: CSVHPSSGSSTNEKLFF.

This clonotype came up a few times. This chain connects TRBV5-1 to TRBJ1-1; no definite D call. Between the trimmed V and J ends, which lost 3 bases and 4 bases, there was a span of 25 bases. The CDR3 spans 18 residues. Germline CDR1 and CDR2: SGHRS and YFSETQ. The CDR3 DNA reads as TGCGCCAGCAGCTCACAGTCGATAGTCTTCTCCGTGGGCACTGAAGCTTTCTTT. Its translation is CASSSQSIVFSVGTEAFF.

The CDR3 protein is CASSYSNTGRPKNYGYTF. The CDR3 DNA sequence: TGTGCCAGCAGTTACTCGAACACGGGTCGGCCGAAAAACTATGGCTACACCTTC. The rearrangement uses TRBV6-2 or TRBV6-3 and TRBJ1-2, with D unresolved. V lost 0 bases and J 2 bases, leaving 19 bases between the germline ends. CDR3 length: 18 amino acids. Germline CDR1 MNHEY, CDR2 SVGEGT.

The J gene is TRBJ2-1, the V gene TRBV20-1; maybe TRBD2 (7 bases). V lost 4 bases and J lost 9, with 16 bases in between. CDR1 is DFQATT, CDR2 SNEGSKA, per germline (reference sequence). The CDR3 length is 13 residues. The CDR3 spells CSAMRGGDFEQFF. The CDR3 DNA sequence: TGCAGTGCTATGAGAGGGGGGGACTTTGAGCAGTTCTTC.

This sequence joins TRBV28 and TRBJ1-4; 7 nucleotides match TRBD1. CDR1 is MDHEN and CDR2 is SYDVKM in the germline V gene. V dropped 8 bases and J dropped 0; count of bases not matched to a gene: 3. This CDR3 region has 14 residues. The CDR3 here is CASGGGSTNEKLFF. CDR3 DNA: TGTGCCAGCGGAGGGGGCTCAACTAATGAAAAACTGTTTTTT.

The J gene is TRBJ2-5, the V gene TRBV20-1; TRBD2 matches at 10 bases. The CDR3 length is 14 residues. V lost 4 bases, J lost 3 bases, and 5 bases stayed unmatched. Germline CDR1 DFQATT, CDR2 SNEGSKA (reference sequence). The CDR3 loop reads CSATASGGKETQYF. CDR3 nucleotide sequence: TGCAGTGCTACAGCTAGCGGGGGAAAAGAGACCCAGTACTTC.

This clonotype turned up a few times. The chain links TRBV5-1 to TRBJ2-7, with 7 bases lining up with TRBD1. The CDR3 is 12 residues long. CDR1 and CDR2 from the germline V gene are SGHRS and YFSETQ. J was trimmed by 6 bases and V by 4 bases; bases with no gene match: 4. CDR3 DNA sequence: TGCGCCAGCAGCGCGACAGGGTCCGAGCAGTACTTC. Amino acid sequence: CASSATGSEQYF.

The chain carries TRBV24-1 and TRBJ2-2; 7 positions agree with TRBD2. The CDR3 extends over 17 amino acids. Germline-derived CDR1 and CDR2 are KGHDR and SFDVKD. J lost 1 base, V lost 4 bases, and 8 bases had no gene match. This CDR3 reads CATSDSGGGKNTGELFF. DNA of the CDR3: TGTGCCACCAGTGACTCCGGGGGAGGGAAGAACACCGGGGAGCTGTTTTTT.

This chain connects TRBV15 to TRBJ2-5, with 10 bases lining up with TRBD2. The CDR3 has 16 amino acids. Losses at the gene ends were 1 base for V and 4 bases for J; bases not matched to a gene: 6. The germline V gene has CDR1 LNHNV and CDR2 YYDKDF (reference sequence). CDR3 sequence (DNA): TGTGCCACCAGCAGAGGGGGGACTAGCGTAGGAGAGACCCAGTACTTC. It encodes CATSRGGTSVGETQYF.

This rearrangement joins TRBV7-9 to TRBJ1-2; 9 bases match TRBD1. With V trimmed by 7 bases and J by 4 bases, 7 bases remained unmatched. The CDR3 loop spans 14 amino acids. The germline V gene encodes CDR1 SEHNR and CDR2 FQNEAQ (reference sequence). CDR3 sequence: CASIGGQGVYGYTF. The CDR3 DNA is TGTGCCAGCATTGGGGGACAGGGCGTCTATGGCTACACCTTC.

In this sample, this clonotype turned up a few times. This CDR3 reads CASSPGDRGEQYF. The DNA of the CDR3 is TGCGCCAGCAGTCCTGGGGACAGGGGCGAGCAGTACTTC. The genes are TRBV10-1 and TRBJ2-7; TRBD1 agrees at 10 bases. Germline V lookup: CDR1 WNHNN, CDR2 SYGVQD (reference sequence). The CDR3 extends over 13 amino acids. Trimming cost V 5 bases and J 6 bases; bases outside gene matches: 4.

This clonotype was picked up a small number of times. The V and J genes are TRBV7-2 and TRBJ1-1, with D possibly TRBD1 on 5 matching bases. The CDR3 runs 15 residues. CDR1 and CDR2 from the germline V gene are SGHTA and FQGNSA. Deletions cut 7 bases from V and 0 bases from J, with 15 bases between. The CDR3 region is CASTLQRGLNTEAFF. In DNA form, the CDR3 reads TGTGCCAGCACCCTCCAGCGGGGACTGAACACTGAAGCTTTCTTT.

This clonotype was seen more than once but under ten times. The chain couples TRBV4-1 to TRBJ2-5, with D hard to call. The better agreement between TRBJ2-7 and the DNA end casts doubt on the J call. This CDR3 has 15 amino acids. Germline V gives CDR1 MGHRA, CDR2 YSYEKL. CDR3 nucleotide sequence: TGCGCCAGCAGCCAAGTTGCGCAGTCTAAGGACGAGCAGTACTTC. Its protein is CASSQVAQSKDEQYF.

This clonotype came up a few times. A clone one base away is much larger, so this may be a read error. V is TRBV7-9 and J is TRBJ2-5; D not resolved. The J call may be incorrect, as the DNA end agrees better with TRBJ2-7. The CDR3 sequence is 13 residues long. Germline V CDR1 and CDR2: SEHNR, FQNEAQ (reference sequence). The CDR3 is CASSFASSYEQYF. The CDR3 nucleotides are TGTGCCAGCAGCTTTGCGAGCTCCTACGAGCAGTACTTC.

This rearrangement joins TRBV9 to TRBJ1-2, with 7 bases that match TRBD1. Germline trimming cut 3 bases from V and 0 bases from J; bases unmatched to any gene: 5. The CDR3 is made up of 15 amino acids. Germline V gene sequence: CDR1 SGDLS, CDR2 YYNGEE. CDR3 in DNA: TGTGCCAGCAGCGCCCAGGGGGAACCTAACTATGGCTACACCTTC. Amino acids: CASSAQGEPNYGYTF. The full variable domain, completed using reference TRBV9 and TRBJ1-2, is DSGVTQTPKHLITATGQRVTLRCSPRSGDLSVYWYQQSLDQGLQFLIQYYNGEERAKGNILERFSAQQFPDLHSELNLSSLELGDSALYFCASSAQGEPNYGYTFGSGTRLTVV.

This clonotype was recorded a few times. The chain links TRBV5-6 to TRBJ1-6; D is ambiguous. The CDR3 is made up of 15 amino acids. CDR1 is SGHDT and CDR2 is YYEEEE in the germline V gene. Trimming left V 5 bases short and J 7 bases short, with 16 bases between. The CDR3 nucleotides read TGTGCCAGCAGATTTGCCGGCAGTATGAATTCACCCCTCCACTTT. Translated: CASRFAGSMNSPLHF.